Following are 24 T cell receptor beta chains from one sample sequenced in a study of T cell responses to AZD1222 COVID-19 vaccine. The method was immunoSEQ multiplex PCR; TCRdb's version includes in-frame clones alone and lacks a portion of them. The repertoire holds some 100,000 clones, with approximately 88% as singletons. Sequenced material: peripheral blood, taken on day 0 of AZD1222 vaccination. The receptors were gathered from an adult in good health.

The CDR3 reads CASTPRTGGFAFF. The CDR3 DNA reads as TGTGCCAGTACCCCTCGGACAGGGGGATTTGCTTTCTTT. This rearrangement joins TRBV19 to TRBJ1-1; the match to TRBD1 covers 10 bases. CDR3 length equals 13 residues. V gave up 7 bases and J gave up 11 bases; unmatched junction bases: 10. CDR1 and CDR2 (germline): LNHDA, SQIVND (reference sequence).

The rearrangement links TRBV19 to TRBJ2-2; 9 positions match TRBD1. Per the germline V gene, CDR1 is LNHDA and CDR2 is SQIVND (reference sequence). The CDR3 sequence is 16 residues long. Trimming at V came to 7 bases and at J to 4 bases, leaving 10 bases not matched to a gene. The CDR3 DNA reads TGTGCCAGTACCCTAGGACAGGGGCGTCGCACCGGGGAGCTGTTTTTT. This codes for CASTLGQGRRTGELFF.

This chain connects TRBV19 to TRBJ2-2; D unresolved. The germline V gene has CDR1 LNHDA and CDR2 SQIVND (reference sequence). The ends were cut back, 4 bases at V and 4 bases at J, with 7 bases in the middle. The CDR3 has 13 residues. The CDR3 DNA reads TGTGCCAGTAGTAGATCTATCACCGGGGAGCTGTTTTTT. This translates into CASSRSITGELFF. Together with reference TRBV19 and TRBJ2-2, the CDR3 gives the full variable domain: DGGITQSPKYLFRKEGQNVTLSCEQNLNHDAMYWYRQDPGQGLRLIYYSQIVNDFQKGDIAEGYSVSREKKESFPLTVTSAQKNPTAFYLCASSRSITGELFFGEGSRLTVL.

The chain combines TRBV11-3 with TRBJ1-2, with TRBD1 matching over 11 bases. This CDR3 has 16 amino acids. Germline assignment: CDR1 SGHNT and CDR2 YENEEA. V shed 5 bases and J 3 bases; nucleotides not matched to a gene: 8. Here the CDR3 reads CASSKQWTGGDYGYTF. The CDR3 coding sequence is TGTGCCAGCAGCAAACAATGGACAGGGGGCGACTATGGCTACACCTTC.

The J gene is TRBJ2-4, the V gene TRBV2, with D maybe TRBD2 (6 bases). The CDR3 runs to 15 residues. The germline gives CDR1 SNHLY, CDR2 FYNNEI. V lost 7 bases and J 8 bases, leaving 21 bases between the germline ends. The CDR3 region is CASKGSRNVADIQYF. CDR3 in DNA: TGTGCCAGCAAGGGGTCCAGAAACGTAGCGGACATTCAGTACTTC.

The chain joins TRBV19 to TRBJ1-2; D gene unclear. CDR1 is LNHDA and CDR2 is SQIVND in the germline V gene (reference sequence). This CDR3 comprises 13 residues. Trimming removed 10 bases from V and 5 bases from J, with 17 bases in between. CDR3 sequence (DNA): TGTGCCACCCAACCCCAGCCCTTGTATGGCTACACCTTC. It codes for CATQPQPLYGYTF.

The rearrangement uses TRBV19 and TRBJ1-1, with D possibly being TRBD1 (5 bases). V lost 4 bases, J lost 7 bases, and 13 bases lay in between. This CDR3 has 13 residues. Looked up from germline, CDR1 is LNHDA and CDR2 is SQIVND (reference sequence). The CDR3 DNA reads TGTGCCAGTAGTACCTCGGGGAGGGGTGAAGCTTTCTTT. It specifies CASSTSGRGEAFF.

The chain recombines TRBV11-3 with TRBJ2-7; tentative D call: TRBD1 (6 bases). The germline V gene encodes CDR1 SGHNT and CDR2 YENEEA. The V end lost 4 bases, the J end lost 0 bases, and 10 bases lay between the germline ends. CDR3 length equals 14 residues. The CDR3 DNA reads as TGTGCCAGCAGCTCGGACAGTACCTCCTACGAGCAGTACTTC. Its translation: CASSSDSTSYEQYF.

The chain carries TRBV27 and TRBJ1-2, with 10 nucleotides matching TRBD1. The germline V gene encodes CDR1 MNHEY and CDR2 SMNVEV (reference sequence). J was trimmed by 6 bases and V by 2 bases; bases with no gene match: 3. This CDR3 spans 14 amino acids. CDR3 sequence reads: CASSLRGTGDGYTF. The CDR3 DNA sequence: TGTGCCAGCAGTTTACGAGGGACAGGGGATGGCTACACCTTC.

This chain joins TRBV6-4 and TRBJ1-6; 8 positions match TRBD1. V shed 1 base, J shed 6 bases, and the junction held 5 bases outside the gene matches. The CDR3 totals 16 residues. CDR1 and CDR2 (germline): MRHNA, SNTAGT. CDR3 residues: CASSDWDRSSNSPLHF. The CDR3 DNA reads TGTGCCAGCAGTGACTGGGACAGGTCGTCTAATTCACCCCTCCACTTT.

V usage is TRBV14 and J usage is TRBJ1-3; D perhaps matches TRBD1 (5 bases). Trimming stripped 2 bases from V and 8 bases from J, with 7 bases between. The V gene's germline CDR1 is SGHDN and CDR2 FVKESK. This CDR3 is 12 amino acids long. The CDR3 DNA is TGTGCCAGCAGCCAACAGGGTTACACCATATATTTT. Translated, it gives CASSQQGYTIYF.

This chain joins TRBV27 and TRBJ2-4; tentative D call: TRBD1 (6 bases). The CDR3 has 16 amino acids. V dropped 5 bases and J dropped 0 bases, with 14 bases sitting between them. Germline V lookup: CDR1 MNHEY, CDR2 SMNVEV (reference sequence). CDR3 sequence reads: CASSLRTDLAKNIQYF. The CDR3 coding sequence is TGTGCCAGCAGTCTGCGGACAGACTTAGCCAAAAACATTCAGTACTTC.

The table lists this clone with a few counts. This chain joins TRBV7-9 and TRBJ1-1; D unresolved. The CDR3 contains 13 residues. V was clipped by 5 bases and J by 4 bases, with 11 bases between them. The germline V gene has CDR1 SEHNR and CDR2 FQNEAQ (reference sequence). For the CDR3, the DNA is TGTGCCAGCAGCGCACAGTTTATCACTGAAGCTTTCTTT. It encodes CASSAQFITEAFF.

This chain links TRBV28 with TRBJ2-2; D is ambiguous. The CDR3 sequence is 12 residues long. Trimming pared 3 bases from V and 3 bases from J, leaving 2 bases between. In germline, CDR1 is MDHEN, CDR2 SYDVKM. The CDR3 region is CASSLYTGELFF. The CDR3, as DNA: TGTGCCAGCAGTTTGTACACCGGGGAGCTGTTTTTT.

CDR3 DNA: TGTGCCAGCAGCCCGACGGGACGGTACGAGCAGTACTTC. Protein sequence: CASSPTGRYEQYF. The rearrangement uses TRBV6-5 and TRBJ2-7; the D call may be TRBD1 or TRBD2 (5 bases each). Deletions cut 6 bases from V and 4 bases from J, with 13 bases between. CDR1 and CDR2 from the germline V gene are MNHEY and SVGAGI. This CDR3 comprises 13 residues.

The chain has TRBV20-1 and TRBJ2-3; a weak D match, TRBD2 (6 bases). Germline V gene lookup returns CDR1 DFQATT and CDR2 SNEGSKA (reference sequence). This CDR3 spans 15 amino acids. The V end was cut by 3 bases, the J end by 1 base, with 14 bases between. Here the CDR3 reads CSASTIAERTDTQYF. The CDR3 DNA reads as TGCAGTGCTAGTACGATAGCGGAGCGCACAGATACGCAGTATTTT.

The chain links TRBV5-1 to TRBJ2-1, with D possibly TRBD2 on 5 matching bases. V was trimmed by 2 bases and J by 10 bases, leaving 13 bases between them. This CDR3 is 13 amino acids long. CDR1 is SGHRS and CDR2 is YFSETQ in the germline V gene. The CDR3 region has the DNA TGCGCCAGCAGCTTTCAGAGGGCCGGGGAGCAGTTCTTC. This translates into CASSFQRAGEQFF.

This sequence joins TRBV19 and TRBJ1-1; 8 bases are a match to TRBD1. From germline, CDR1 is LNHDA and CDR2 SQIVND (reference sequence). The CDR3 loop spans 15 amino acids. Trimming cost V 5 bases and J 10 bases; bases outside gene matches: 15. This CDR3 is CASSGNGQGRSRAFF. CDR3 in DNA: TGTGCCAGTAGTGGAAACGGACAGGGTAGATCGAGAGCTTTCTTT.

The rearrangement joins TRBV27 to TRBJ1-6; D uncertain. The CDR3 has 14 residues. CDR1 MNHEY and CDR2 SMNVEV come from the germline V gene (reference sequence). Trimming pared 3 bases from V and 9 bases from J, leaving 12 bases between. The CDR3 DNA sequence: TGTGCCAGCAGTTTTAGGGCGTGGGGTTCACCCCTCCACTTT. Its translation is CASSFRAWGSPLHF.

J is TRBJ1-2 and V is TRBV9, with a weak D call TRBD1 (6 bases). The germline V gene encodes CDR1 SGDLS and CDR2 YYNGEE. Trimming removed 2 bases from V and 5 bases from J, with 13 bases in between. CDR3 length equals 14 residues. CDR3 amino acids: CASSVDRSQYGYTF. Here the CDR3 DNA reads TGTGCCAGCAGCGTCGACAGGAGCCAGTATGGCTACACCTTC.

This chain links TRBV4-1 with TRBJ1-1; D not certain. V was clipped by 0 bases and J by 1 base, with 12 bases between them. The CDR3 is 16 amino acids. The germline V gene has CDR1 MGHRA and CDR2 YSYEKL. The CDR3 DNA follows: TGCGCCAGCAGCCAAGATATCAGGCGGACGAACACTGAAGCTTTCTTT. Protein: CASSQDIRRTNTEAFF.

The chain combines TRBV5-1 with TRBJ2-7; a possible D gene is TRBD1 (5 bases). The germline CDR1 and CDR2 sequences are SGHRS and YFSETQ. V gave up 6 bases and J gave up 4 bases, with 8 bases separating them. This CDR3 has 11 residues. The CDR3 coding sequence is TGCGCCAGCAAACAGGAGTACGAGCAGTACTTC. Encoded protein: CASKQEYEQYF.

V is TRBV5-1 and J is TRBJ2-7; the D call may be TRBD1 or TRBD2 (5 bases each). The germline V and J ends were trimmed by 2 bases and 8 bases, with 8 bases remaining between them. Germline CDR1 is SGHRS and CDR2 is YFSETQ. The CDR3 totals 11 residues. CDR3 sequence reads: CASSFSGQQYF. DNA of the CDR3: TGCGCCAGCAGCTTCTCGGGGCAGCAGTACTTC.

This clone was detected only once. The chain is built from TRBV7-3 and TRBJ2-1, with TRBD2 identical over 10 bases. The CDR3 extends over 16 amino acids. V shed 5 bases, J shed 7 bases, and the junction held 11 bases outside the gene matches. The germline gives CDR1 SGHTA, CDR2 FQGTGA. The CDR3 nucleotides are TGTGCCAGCAGCCTCTCAGCGGGGGGGCATTGGAATGAGCAGTTCTTC. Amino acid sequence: CASSLSAGGHWNEQFF.